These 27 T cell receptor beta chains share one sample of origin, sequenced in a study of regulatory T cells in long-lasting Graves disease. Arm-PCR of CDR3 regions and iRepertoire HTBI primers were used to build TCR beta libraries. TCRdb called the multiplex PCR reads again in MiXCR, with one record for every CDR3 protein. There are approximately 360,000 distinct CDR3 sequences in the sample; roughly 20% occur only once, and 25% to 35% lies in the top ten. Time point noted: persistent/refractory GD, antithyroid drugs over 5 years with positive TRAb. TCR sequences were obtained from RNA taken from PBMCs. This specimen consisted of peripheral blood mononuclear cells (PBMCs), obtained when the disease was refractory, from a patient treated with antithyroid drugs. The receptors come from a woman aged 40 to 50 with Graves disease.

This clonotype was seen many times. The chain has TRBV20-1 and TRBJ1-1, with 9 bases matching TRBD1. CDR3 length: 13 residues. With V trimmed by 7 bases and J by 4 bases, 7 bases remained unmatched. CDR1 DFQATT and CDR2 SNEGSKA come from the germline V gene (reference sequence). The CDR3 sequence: CSVIQGAATEAFF. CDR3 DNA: TGCAGTGTAATACAGGGGGCGGCCACTGAAGCTTTCTTT.

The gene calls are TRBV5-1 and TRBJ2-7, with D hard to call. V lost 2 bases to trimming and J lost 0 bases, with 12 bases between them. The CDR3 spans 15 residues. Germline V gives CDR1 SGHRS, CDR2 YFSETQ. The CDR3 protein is CASSFGRASSYEQYF. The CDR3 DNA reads TGCGCCAGCAGCTTCGGACGGGCGAGCTCCTACGAGCAGTACTTC.

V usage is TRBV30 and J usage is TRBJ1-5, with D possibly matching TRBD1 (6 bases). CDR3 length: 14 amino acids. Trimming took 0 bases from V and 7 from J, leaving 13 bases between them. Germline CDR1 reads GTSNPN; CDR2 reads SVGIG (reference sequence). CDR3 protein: CAWSVRGRGQPQHF. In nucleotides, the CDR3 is TGTGCCTGGAGTGTACGGGGGCGGGGGCAGCCCCAGCATTTT.

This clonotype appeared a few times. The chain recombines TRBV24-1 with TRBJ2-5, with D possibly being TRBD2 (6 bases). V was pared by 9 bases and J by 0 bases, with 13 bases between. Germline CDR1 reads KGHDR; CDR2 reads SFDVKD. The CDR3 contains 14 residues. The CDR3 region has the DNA TGTGCCACCGGCATGGGGGACTACCAAGAGACCCAGTACTTC. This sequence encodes CATGMGDYQETQYF.

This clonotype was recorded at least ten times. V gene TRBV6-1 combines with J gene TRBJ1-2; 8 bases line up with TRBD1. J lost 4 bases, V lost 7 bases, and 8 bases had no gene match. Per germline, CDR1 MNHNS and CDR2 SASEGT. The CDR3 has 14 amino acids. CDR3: CASTHRGDFYGYTF. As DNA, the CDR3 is TGTGCCAGCACACACAGGGGGGATTTCTATGGCTACACCTTC.

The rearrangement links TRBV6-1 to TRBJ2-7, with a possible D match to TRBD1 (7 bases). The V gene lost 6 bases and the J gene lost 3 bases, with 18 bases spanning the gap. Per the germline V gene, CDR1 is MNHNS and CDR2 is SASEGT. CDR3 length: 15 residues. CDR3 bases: TGTGCCAGCAGGACGGGCGGGACAGCCTTCTACGAGCAGTACTTC. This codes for CASRTGGTAFYEQYF.

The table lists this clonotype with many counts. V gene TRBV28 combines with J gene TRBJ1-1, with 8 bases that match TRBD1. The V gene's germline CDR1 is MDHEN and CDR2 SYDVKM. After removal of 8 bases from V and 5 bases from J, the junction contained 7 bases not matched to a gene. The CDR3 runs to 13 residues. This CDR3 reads CASRPGQETEAFF. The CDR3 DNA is TGTGCCAGCCGACCGGGACAGGAGACTGAAGCTTTCTTT.

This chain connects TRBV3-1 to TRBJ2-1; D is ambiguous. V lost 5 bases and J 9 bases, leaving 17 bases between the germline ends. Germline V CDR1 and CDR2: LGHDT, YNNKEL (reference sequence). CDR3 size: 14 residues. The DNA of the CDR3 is TGTGCCAGCAGCTACGTCTCCGGCGTGGCTGAGCAGTTCTTC. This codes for CASSYVSGVAEQFF.

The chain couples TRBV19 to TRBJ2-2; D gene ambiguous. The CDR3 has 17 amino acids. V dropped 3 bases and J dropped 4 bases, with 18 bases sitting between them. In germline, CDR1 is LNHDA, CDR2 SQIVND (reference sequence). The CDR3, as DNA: TGTGCCAGTAGTATTAGGGCCTCTAACGCGAGCACCGGGGAGCTGTTTTTT. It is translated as CASSIRASNASTGELFF.

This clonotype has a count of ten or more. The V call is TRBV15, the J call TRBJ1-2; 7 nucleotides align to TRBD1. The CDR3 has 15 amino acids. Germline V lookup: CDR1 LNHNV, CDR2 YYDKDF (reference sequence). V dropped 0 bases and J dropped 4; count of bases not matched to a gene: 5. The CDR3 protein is CATSRDRGSGYGYTF. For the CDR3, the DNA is TGTGCCACCAGCAGAGACAGGGGGAGTGGCTATGGCTACACCTTC.

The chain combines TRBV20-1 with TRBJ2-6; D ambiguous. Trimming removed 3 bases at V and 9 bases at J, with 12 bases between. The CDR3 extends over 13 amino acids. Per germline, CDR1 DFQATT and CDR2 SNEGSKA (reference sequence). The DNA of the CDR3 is TGCAGTGCTAGTGCCGAGGTCTACAACGTCCTGACTTTC. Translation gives CSASAEVYNVLTF.

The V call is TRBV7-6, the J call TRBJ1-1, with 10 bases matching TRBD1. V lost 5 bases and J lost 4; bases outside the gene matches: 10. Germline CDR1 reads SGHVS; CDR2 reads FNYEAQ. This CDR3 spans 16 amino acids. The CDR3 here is CASSLSRDRGRTEAFF. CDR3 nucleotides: TGTGCCAGCAGCCTTAGCAGGGACAGGGGACGCACTGAAGCTTTCTTT. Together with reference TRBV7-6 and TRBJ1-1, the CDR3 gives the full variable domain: GAGVSQSPRYKVTKRGQDVALRCDPISGHVSLYWYRQALGQGPEFLTYFNYEAQQDKSGLPNDRFSAERPEGSISTLTIQRTEQRDSAMYRCASSLSRDRGRTEAFFGQGTRLTVV.

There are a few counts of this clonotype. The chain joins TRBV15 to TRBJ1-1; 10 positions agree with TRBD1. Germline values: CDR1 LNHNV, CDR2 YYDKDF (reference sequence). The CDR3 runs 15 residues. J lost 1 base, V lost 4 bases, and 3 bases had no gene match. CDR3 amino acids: CATSTRTGGNTEAFF. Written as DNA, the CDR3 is TGTGCCACCAGCACCCGGACAGGGGGGAACACTGAAGCTTTCTTT.

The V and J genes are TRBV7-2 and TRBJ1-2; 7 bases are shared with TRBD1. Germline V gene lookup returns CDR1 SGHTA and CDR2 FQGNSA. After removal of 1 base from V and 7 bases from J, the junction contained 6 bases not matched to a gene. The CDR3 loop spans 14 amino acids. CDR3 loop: CASSLDTGAGGYTF. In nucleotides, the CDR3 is TGTGCCAGCAGCTTAGATACAGGGGCTGGTGGCTACACCTTC.

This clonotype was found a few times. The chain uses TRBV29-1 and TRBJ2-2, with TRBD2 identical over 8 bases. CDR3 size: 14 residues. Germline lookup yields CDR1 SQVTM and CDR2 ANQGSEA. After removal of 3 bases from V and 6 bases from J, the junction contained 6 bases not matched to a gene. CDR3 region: CSVEAGGHPGELFF. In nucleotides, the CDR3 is TGCAGCGTTGAGGCGGGGGGTCACCCCGGGGAGCTGTTTTTT.

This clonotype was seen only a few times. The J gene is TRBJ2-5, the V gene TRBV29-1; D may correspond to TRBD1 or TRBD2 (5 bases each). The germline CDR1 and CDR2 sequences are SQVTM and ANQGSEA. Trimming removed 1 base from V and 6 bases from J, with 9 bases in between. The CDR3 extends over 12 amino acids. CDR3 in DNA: TGCAGCGTTGAAGGAGAGGGGCAGACCCAGTACTTC. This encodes CSVEGEGQTQYF.

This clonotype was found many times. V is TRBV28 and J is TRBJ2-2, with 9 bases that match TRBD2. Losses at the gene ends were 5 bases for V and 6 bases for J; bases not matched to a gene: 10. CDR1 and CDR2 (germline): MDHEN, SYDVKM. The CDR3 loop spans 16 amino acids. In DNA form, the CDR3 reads TGTGCCAGCAGTACCCGTAGCGGGAGTATCGCCGGGGAGCTGTTTTTT. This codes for CASSTRSGSIAGELFF.

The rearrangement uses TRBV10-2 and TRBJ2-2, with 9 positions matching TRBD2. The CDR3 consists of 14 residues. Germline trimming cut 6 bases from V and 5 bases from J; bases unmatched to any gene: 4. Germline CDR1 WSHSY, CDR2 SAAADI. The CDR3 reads CASSLAGRTGELFF. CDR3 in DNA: TGCGCCAGCAGCCTAGCGGGGCGGACCGGGGAGCTGTTTTTT.

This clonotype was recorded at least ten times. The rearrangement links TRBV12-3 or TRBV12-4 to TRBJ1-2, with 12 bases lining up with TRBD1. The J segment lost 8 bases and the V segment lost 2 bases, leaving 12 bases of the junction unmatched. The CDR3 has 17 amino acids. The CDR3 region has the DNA TGTGCCAGCAGTTTAAGGGTCCGGGACAGGGGGCTGGAAGGCTACACCTTC. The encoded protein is CASSLRVRDRGLEGYTF.

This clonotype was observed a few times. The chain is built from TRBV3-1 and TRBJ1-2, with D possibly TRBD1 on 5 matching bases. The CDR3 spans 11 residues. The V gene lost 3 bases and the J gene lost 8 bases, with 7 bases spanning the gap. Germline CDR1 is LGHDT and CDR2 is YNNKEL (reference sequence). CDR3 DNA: TGTGCCAGCAGCCAGAGGGGAGGCTACACCTTC. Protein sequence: CASSQRGGYTF. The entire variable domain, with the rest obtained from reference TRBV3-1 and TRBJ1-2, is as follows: DTAVSQTPKYLVTQMGNDKSIKCEQNLGHDTMYWYKQDSKKFLKIMFSYNNKELIINETVPNRFSPKSPDKAHLNLHINSLELGDSAVYFCASSQRGGYTFGSGTRLTVV.

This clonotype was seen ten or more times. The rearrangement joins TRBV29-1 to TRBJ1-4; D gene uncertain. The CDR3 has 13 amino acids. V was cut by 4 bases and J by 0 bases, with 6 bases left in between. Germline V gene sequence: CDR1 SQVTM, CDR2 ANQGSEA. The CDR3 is CSVGQATNEKLFF. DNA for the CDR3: TGCAGCGTTGGTCAGGCAACTAATGAAAAACTGTTTTTT.

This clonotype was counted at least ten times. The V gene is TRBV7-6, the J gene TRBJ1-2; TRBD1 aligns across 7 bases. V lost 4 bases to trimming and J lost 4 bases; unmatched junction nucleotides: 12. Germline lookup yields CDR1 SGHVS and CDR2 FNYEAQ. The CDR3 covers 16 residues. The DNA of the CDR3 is TGTGCCAGCAGCTCCTTCCCGAGACAGGGCGGCTATGGCTACACCTTC. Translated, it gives CASSSFPRQGGYGYTF.

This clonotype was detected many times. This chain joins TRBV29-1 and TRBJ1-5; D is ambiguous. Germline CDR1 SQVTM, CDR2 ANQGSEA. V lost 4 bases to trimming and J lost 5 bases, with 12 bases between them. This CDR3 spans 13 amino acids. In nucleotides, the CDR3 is TGCAGCGTTGGGAACATGACGGATCAGCCCCAGCATTTT. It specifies CSVGNMTDQPQHF.

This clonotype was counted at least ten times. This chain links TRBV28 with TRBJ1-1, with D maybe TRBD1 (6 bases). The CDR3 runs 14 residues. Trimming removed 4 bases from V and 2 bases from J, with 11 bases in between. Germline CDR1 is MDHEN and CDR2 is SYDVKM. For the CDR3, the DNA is TGTGCCAGCAGTTCGGGACACCTTAACACTGAAGCTTTCTTT. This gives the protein CASSSGHLNTEAFF.

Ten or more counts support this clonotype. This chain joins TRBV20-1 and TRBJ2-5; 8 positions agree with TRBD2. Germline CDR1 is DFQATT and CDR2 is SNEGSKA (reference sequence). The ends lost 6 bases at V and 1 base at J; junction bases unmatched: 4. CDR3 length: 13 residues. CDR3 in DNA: TGCAGTGCACTTACTAGCGGCCAAGAGACCCAGTACTTC. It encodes CSALTSGQETQYF.

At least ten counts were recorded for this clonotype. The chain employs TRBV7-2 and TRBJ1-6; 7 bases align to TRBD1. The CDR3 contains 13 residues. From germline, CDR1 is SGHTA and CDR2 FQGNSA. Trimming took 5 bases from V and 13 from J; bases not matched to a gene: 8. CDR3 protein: CASSGHRGSPLHF. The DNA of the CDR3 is TGTGCCAGCAGCGGACACAGGGGTTCCCCCCTCCACTTT.

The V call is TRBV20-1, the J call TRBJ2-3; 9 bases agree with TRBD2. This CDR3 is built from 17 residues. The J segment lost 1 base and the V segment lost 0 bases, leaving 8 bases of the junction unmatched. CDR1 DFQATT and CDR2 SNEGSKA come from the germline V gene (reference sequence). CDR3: CSARDRLASGGTDTQYF. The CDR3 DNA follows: TGCAGTGCTAGAGATCGCCTGGCTAGCGGGGGCACAGATACGCAGTATTTT.